These T cell receptor beta chains were read from a single sample in a study of cytomegalovirus exposure and HLA in healthy donors. The table came from immunoSEQ multiplex PCR; TCRdb's copy has only in-frame clones and leaves some out. This sample yields roughly 90,000 clones, of which around 89% are seen a single time; less than 2.5% belongs to the top ten. The sequenced material came from PBMCs. Every receptor here comes from a man younger than 35 in good health and CMV-seronegative. Both conserved end residues are part of each CDR3. A D gene is named only where the DNA matches it firmly. Clone size, where shown, is once, few, many, or a class for clones that have expanded.

clone_size: NA
j_call: TRBJ2-1
cdr3_length: 13
d_call: NA
v_call: TRBV7-9
cdr3_aa: CASSSPFYNEQFF
cdr3_nt: TGTGCCAGCAGCTCCCCCTTCTACAATGAGCAGTTCTTC

clone_size: NA
j_call: TRBJ2-7
cdr3_length: 14
d_call: TRBD2
v_call: TRBV28
cdr3_aa: CATQTSGVIYEQYF
cdr3_nt: TGTGCCACCCAAACTAGCGGGGTTATCTACGAGCAGTACTTC

clone_size: NA
j_call: TRBJ1-1
cdr3_length: 14
d_call: NA
v_call: TRBV5-6
cdr3_aa: CASSWGTGNTEAFF
cdr3_nt: TGTGCCAGCAGCTGGGGAACAGGGAACACTGAAGCTTTCTTT

clone_size: NA
j_call: TRBJ1-5
cdr3_length: 15
d_call: NA
v_call: TRBV6-1
cdr3_aa: CASSERGQGRQPQHF
cdr3_nt: TGTGCCAGCAGTGAAAGAGGTCAAGGGAGGCAGCCCCAGCATTTT

clone_size: NA
j_call: TRBJ1-2
cdr3_length: 13
d_call: NA
v_call: TRBV19
cdr3_aa: CASSSGPPPGYTF
cdr3_nt: TGTGCCAGTAGCAGCGGACCCCCTCCGGGCTACACCTTC

clone_size: NA
j_call: TRBJ2-4
cdr3_length: 18
d_call: TRBD1
v_call: TRBV4-3
cdr3_aa: CASSQAGTGGTAKNIQYF
cdr3_nt: TGCGCCAGCAGCCAAGCTGGAACAGGGGGCACGGCCAAAAACATTCAGTACTTC

clone_size: NA
j_call: TRBJ2-2
cdr3_length: 20
d_call: TRBD2
v_call: TRBV6-1
cdr3_aa: CASRERTSGRALGNTGELFF
cdr3_nt: TGTGCCAGCAGGGAACGGACTAGCGGTCGAGCCTTGGGGAACACCGGGGAGCTGTTTTTT

clone_size: NA
j_call: TRBJ2-5
cdr3_length: 14
d_call: TRBD2
v_call: TRBV5-6
cdr3_aa: CASSRAGFGETQYF
cdr3_nt: TGTGCCAGCAGCCGAGCGGGGTTTGGGGAGACCCAGTACTTC

clone_size: NA
j_call: TRBJ2-1
cdr3_length: 16
d_call: TRBD2
v_call: TRBV11-2
cdr3_aa: CASSPWTSGIGDEQFF
cdr3_nt: TGTGCCAGCAGCCCCTGGACTAGCGGGATTGGGGATGAGCAGTTCTTC

clone_size: NA
j_call: TRBJ1-5
cdr3_length: 14
d_call: NA
v_call: TRBV5-4
cdr3_aa: CASSLGGSNQPQHF
cdr3_nt: TGTGCCAGCAGCTTGGGCGGGAGCAATCAGCCCCAGCATTTT

clone_size: NA
j_call: TRBJ2-1
cdr3_length: 19
d_call: NA
v_call: TRBV13
cdr3_aa: CASSFFVLQRKSSYNEQFF
cdr3_nt: TGTGCCAGCAGCTTTTTTGTCCTCCAGCGAAAGAGCTCCTACAATGAGCAGTTCTTC

clone_size: NA
j_call: TRBJ2-2
cdr3_length: 13
d_call: NA
v_call: TRBV9
cdr3_aa: CASSPRNTGELFF
cdr3_nt: TGTGCCAGCAGCCCCAGAAACACCGGGGAGCTGTTTTTT

clone_size: once
j_call: TRBJ2-1
cdr3_length: 17
d_call: TRBD2
v_call: TRBV5-4
cdr3_aa: CASSPLFSGLAGVEQFF
cdr3_nt: TGTGCCAGCAGCCCCCTATTCTCGGGACTAGCGGGAGTTGAGCAGTTCTTC

clone_size: once
j_call: TRBJ1-2
cdr3_length: 14
d_call: NA
v_call: TRBV10-3
cdr3_aa: CAIRREERNYGYTF
cdr3_nt: TGTGCCATCAGGCGGGAGGAGCGAAACTATGGCTACACCTTC

clone_size: NA
j_call: TRBJ1-1
cdr3_length: 16
d_call: NA
v_call: TRBV4-2
cdr3_aa: CASSQWGWSGVSEAFF
cdr3_nt: TGTGCCAGCAGCCAATGGGGGTGGTCGGGAGTATCTGAAGCTTTCTTT

clone_size: NA
j_call: TRBJ2-1
cdr3_length: 14
d_call: NA
v_call: TRBV5-1
cdr3_aa: CASSLGQSYNEQFF
cdr3_nt: TGCGCCAGCAGCTTGGGGCAGTCCTACAATGAGCAGTTCTTC

clone_size: NA
j_call: TRBJ2-3
cdr3_length: 12
d_call: NA
v_call: TRBV6-1
cdr3_aa: CASRPNTDTQYF
cdr3_nt: TGTGCCAGCAGGCCTAACACAGATACGCAGTATTTT

clone_size: NA
j_call: TRBJ2-2
cdr3_length: 17
d_call: TRBD1
v_call: TRBV7-9
cdr3_aa: CSSSKASGQVSTGELFF
cdr3_nt: TGTTCCAGCAGCAAAGCCTCGGGACAGGTTAGCACCGGGGAGCTGTTTTTT

clone_size: NA
j_call: TRBJ2-3
cdr3_length: 13
d_call: NA
v_call: TRBV15
cdr3_aa: CATSRSRLDTQYF
cdr3_nt: TGTGCCACCAGCAGATCCCGTTTAGATACGCAGTATTTT

clone_size: NA
j_call: TRBJ2-7
cdr3_length: 17
d_call: TRBD2
v_call: TRBV5-1
cdr3_aa: CASSQTAGGVISYEQYF
cdr3_nt: TGCGCCAGCAGCCAAACAGCGGGAGGAGTTATATCCTACGAGCAGTACTTC

clone_size: few
j_call: TRBJ2-1
cdr3_length: 16
d_call: TRBD2
v_call: TRBV27
cdr3_aa: CASSWLRTSGKNEQFF
cdr3_nt: TGTGCCAGCAGTTGGCTCCGGACTAGCGGTAAGAATGAGCAGTTCTTC

clone_size: NA
j_call: TRBJ2-1
cdr3_length: 16
d_call: TRBD2
v_call: TRBV19
cdr3_aa: CASRAAGRDFHNEQFF
cdr3_nt: TGTGCCAGTAGAGCAGCGGGGCGGGATTTCCACAATGAGCAGTTCTTC

clone_size: NA
j_call: TRBJ2-5
cdr3_length: 15
d_call: NA
v_call: TRBV5-5
cdr3_aa: CASSPFTGLQETQYF
cdr3_nt: TGTGCCAGCAGCCCGTTTACAGGGTTACAAGAGACCCAGTACTTC

clone_size: NA
j_call: TRBJ2-5
cdr3_length: 16
d_call: NA
v_call: TRBV18
cdr3_aa: CASSPGVTGLQETQYF
cdr3_nt: TGTGCCAGCTCACCAGGGGTGACAGGCCTACAAGAGACCCAGTACTTC

clone_size: NA
j_call: TRBJ2-7
cdr3_length: 15
d_call: TRBD2
v_call: TRBV7-9
cdr3_aa: CASSYRGRGPYEQYF
cdr3_nt: TGTGCCAGCAGCTACAGAGGGAGGGGTCCCTACGAGCAGTACTTC

clone_size: NA
j_call: TRBJ2-5
cdr3_length: 15
d_call: TRBD1
v_call: TRBV7-2
cdr3_aa: CASSLASGTAETQYF
cdr3_nt: TGTGCCAGCAGCTTAGCATCCGGGACAGCAGAGACCCAGTACTTC

clone_size: once
j_call: TRBJ1-1
cdr3_length: 13
d_call: NA
v_call: TRBV25-1
cdr3_aa: CASGDSIYREAFF
cdr3_nt: TGTGCCAGCGGCGACAGCATATATCGTGAAGCTTTCTTT

clone_size: NA
j_call: TRBJ1-1
cdr3_length: 15
d_call: NA
v_call: TRBV5-1
cdr3_aa: CASSSRQAIGTEAFF
cdr3_nt: TGCGCCAGCAGCTCCCGTCAGGCTATTGGGACTGAAGCTTTCTTT

clone_size: NA
j_call: TRBJ2-5
cdr3_length: 15
d_call: TRBD1
v_call: TRBV6-5
cdr3_aa: CASSRQGLRQETQYF
cdr3_nt: TGTGCCAGCAGCCGACAGGGGTTACGCCAAGAGACCCAGTACTTC

clone_size: NA
j_call: TRBJ2-1
cdr3_length: 15
d_call: NA
v_call: TRBV28
cdr3_aa: CASSQGGSSYNEQFF
cdr3_nt: TGTGCCAGCAGCCAAGGGGGTAGCTCCTACAATGAGCAGTTCTTC

clone_size: NA
j_call: TRBJ1-2
cdr3_length: 14
d_call: NA
v_call: TRBV7-9
cdr3_aa: CASSLMAVNYGYTF
cdr3_nt: TGTGCCAGCAGCTTAATGGCAGTTAACTATGGCTACACCTTC

clone_size: once
j_call: TRBJ2-7
cdr3_length: 13
d_call: TRBD1
v_call: TRBV6-7
cdr3_aa: CASRSTGGGEQYF
cdr3_nt: TGTGCCAGCAGATCAACAGGGGGAGGCGAGCAGTACTTC

clone_size: NA
j_call: TRBJ2-4
cdr3_length: 11
d_call: NA
v_call: TRBV20-1
cdr3_aa: CSEQVKNIQYF
cdr3_nt: TGCAGTGAACAGGTTAAAAACATTCAGTACTTC

clone_size: once
j_call: TRBJ2-7
cdr3_length: 15
d_call: NA
v_call: TRBV21-1
cdr3_aa: CASSKEQGFSYEQYF
cdr3_nt: TGTGCCAGCAGCAAAGAACAGGGATTCTCCTACGAGCAGTACTTC

clone_size: NA
j_call: TRBJ1-2
cdr3_length: 14
d_call: NA
v_call: TRBV2
cdr3_aa: CASSGNSWDYGYTF
cdr3_nt: TGTGCCAGCAGTGGTAACAGTTGGGACTATGGCTACACCTTC

clone_size: NA
j_call: TRBJ1-4
cdr3_length: 14
d_call: NA
v_call: TRBV7-9
cdr3_aa: CASSADRTNEKLFF
cdr3_nt: TGTGCCAGCAGCGCCGACAGAACTAATGAAAAACTGTTTTTT

clone_size: once
j_call: TRBJ2-7
cdr3_length: 15
d_call: NA
v_call: TRBV4-1
cdr3_aa: CASSQGVGGAYEQYF
cdr3_nt: TGCGCCAGCAGCCAAGGCGTAGGGGGAGCCTACGAGCAGTACTTC

clone_size: NA
j_call: TRBJ2-2
cdr3_length: 15
d_call: TRBD1
v_call: TRBV9
cdr3_aa: CASSVDAGGRGELFF
cdr3_nt: TGTGCCAGCAGCGTAGACGCAGGGGGCAGGGGGGAGCTGTTTTTT

clone_size: NA
j_call: TRBJ2-3
cdr3_length: 16
d_call: NA
v_call: TRBV4-3
cdr3_aa: CASSQTPPGSTDTQYF
cdr3_nt: TGCGCCAGCAGCCAAACCCCCCCGGGGTCCACAGATACGCAGTATTTT

clone_size: NA
j_call: TRBJ1-1
cdr3_length: 19
d_call: TRBD1
v_call: TRBV5-4
cdr3_aa: CASSLGGRGPPALNTEAFF
cdr3_nt: TGTGCCAGCAGCTTGGGGGGCAGGGGGCCGCCGGCTTTGAACACTGAAGCTTTCTTT

clone_size: NA
j_call: TRBJ2-7
cdr3_length: 18
d_call: TRBD2
v_call: TRBV18
cdr3_aa: CASSPPGLANPTTYEQYF
cdr3_nt: TGTGCCAGCTCACCACCGGGACTAGCGAACCCAACGACCTACGAGCAGTACTTC

clone_size: NA
j_call: TRBJ2-3
cdr3_length: 15
d_call: NA
v_call: TRBV28
cdr3_aa: CASSPPPGTFYTQYF
cdr3_nt: TGTGCCAGCAGTCCTCCCCCTGGCACCTTTTATACGCAGTATTTT

clone_size: NA
j_call: TRBJ1-2
cdr3_length: 14
d_call: TRBD1
v_call: TRBV4-2
cdr3_aa: CASSQDRGQSGYTF
cdr3_nt: TGTGCCAGCAGCCAGGACAGGGGGCAGAGTGGCTACACCTTC

clone_size: NA
j_call: TRBJ2-3
cdr3_length: 14
d_call: NA
v_call: TRBV11-3
cdr3_aa: CASSSRGDTDTQYF
cdr3_nt: TGTGCCAGCAGCTCCAGGGGGGACACAGATACGCAGTATTTT

clone_size: NA
j_call: TRBJ1-1
cdr3_length: 18
d_call: NA
v_call: TRBV4-2
cdr3_aa: CASSQPELGGQRNTEAFF
cdr3_nt: TGTGCCAGCAGCCAACCGGAATTAGGAGGACAGCGGAACACTGAAGCTTTCTTT

clone_size: NA
j_call: TRBJ1-4
cdr3_length: 13
d_call: TRBD1
v_call: TRBV6-6
cdr3_aa: CASRDRASEKLFF
cdr3_nt: TGTGCCAGCCGGGACAGGGCGAGTGAAAAACTGTTTTTT

clone_size: NA
j_call: TRBJ2-7
cdr3_length: 13
d_call: TRBD1
v_call: TRBV7-3
cdr3_aa: CASSLTGQGVQYF
cdr3_nt: TGTGCCAGCAGCTTAACGGGACAGGGGGTGCAGTACTTC

clone_size: NA
j_call: TRBJ1-6
cdr3_length: 16
d_call: NA
v_call: TRBV2
cdr3_aa: CASSETPRSYNSPLHF
cdr3_nt: TGTGCCAGCAGTGAAACCCCGAGGTCCTATAATTCACCCCTCCACTTT

clone_size: NA
j_call: TRBJ2-5
cdr3_length: 15
d_call: TRBD1
v_call: TRBV5-6
cdr3_aa: CASSLDRGMQETQYF
cdr3_nt: TGTGCCAGCAGCTTAGACAGGGGAATGCAAGAGACCCAGTACTTC

clone_size: NA
j_call: TRBJ1-1
cdr3_length: 19
d_call: TRBD1
v_call: TRBV18
cdr3_aa: CASSPIPGTGMGSNTEAFF
cdr3_nt: TGTGCCAGCTCACCAATCCCCGGGACAGGGATGGGGTCGAACACTGAAGCTTTCTTT

clone_size: NA
j_call: TRBJ2-3
cdr3_length: 13
d_call: NA
v_call: TRBV28
cdr3_aa: CASRGPNTDTQYF
cdr3_nt: TGTGCCAGCAGGGGGCCAAACACAGATACGCAGTATTTT

clone_size: NA
j_call: TRBJ1-2
cdr3_length: 15
d_call: TRBD1
v_call: TRBV7-2
cdr3_aa: CASSPRSTGLSGYTF
cdr3_nt: TGTGCCAGCAGCCCGCGATCGACAGGGTTGAGTGGCTACACCTTC

clone_size: NA
j_call: TRBJ2-3
cdr3_length: 15
d_call: TRBD1
v_call: TRBV14
cdr3_aa: CASSRGQGVGDTQYF
cdr3_nt: TGTGCCAGCAGCCGAGGACAGGGGGTAGGGGATACGCAGTATTTT

clone_size: few
j_call: TRBJ2-1
cdr3_length: 11
d_call: NA
v_call: TRBV29-1
cdr3_aa: CSVGDRYSQFF
cdr3_nt: TGCAGCGTTGGCGACAGGTATTCCCAGTTCTTC

clone_size: NA
j_call: TRBJ1-1
cdr3_length: 14
d_call: TRBD1
v_call: TRBV9
cdr3_aa: CASSLGQMNTEAFF
cdr3_nt: TGTGCCAGCAGCCTGGGACAGATGAACACTGAAGCTTTCTTT

clone_size: NA
j_call: TRBJ1-5
cdr3_length: 15
d_call: NA
v_call: TRBV7-2
cdr3_aa: CASSLGQLVYQPQHF
cdr3_nt: TGTGCCAGCAGCTTAGGACAGCTGGTCTATCAGCCCCAGCATTTT

clone_size: NA
j_call: TRBJ2-1
cdr3_length: 14
d_call: TRBD1
v_call: TRBV27
cdr3_aa: CASRTGGSYNEQFF
cdr3_nt: TGTGCCAGCAGAACAGGGGGCTCCTACAATGAGCAGTTCTTC

clone_size: NA
j_call: TRBJ1-6
cdr3_length: 15
d_call: NA
v_call: TRBV6-1
cdr3_aa: CASIRDSSYNSPLHF
cdr3_nt: TGTGCCAGCATCAGGGATAGCTCCTATAATTCACCCCTCCACTTT